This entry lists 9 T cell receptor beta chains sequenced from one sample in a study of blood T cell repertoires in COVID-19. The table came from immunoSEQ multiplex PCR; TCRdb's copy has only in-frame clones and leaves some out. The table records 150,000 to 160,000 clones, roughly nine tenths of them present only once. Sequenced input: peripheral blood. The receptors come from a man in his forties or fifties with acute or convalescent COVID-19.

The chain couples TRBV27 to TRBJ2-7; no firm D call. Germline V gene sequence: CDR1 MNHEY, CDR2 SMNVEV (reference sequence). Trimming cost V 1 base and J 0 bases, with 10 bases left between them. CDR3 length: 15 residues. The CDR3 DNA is TGTGCCAGCAGTTTATTTTTCCCTCCCTCCTACGAGCAGTACTTC. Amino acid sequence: CASSLFFPPSYEQYF.

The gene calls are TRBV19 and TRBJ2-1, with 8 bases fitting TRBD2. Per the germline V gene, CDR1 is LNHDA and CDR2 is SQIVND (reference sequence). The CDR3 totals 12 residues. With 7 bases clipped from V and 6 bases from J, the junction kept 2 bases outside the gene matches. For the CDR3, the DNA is TGTGCCAGTAACGGGAGGGTCAATGAGCAGTTCTTC. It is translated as CASNGRVNEQFF. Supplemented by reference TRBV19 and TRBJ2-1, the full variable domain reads DGGITQSPKYLFRKEGQNVTLSCEQNLNHDAMYWYRQDPGQGLRLIYYSQIVNDFQKGDIAEGYSVSREKKESFPLTVTSAQKNPTAFYLCASNGRVNEQFFGPGTRLTVL.

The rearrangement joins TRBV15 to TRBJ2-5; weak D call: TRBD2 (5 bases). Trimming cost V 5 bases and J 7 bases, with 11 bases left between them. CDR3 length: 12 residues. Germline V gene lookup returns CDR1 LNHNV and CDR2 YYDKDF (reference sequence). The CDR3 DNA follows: TGTGCCACCAGCCCCCTAGCAGGGACCCAGTACTTC. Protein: CATSPLAGTQYF.

DNA for the CDR3: TGTGCCACCAGCAGAGAGGGCCATAACTATGGCTACACCTTC. This codes for CATSREGHNYGYTF. The chain has TRBV15 and TRBJ1-2, with D uncertain. Between the trimmed V and J ends, which lost 0 bases and 1 base, there was a span of 6 bases. This CDR3 comprises 14 residues. Germline lookup yields CDR1 LNHNV and CDR2 YYDKDF (reference sequence).

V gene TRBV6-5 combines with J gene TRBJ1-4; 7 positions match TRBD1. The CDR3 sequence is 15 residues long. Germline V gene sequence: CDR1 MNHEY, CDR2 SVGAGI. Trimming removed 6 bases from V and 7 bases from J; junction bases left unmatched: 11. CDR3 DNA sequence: TGTGCCAGCAGACCTACAGGGGATAGAGGTGAAAAACTGTTTTTT. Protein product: CASRPTGDRGEKLFF.

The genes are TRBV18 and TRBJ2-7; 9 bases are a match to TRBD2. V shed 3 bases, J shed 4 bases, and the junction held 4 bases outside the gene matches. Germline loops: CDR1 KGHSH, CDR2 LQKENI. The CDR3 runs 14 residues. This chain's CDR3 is CASSPASGKYEQYF. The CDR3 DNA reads TGTGCCAGCTCACCCGCTAGCGGGAAGTACGAGCAGTACTTC.

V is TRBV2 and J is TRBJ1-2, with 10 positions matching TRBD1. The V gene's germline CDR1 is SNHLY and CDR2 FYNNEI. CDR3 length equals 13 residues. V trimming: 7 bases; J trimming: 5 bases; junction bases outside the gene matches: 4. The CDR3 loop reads CASNWGQGYGYTF. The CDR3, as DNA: TGTGCCAGCAACTGGGGACAGGGGTATGGCTACACCTTC. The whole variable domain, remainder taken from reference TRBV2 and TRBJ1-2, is EPEVTQTPSHQVTQMGQEVILRCVPISNHLYFYWYRQILGQKVEFLVSFYNNEISEKSEIFDDQFSVERPDGSNFTLKIRSTKLEDSAMYFCASNWGQGYGYTFGSGTRLTVV.

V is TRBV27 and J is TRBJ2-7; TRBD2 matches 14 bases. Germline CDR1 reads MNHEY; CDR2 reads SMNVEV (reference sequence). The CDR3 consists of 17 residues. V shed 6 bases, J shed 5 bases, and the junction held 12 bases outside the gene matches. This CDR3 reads CASRSMGLAGVENEQYF. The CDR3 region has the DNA TGTGCCAGCAGATCAATGGGACTAGCGGGAGTAGAGAACGAGCAGTACTTC.

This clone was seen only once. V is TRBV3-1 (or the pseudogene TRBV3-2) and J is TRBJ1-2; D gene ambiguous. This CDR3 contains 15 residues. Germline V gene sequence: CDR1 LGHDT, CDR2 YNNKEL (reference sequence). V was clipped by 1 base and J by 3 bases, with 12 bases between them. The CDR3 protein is CASSQGRLSDYGYTF. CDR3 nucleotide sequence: TGTGCCAGCAGCCAAGGGAGACTTTCAGACTATGGCTACACCTTC.